This TCR beta chain was recorded in a study of blood T cell repertoires in COVID-19. This clone has a handful of counts. The assay was immunoSEQ multiplex PCR, and TCRdb's table has in-frame clones only and misses some. The repertoire includes roughly 250,000 clones, around 89% of them detected once, and around 1.2% sits in the top ten. The CDR3 is 13 amino acids. The ends were cut back, 6 bases at V and 5 bases at J, with 11 bases in the middle. This clonotype originated in a woman between 40 and 50 years old with acute COVID-19. The specimen was PBMCs or T cells enriched from blood (not recorded which). The chain has TRBV12-3 or TRBV12-4 and TRBJ1-5; TRBD1 might be the D (6 bases). The CDR3: CASRGGHDQPQHF. CDR3 nucleotides: TGTGCCAGCAGAGGGGGACACGATCAGCCCCAGCATTTT.